Below are 31 T cell receptor beta chains sequenced from a single sample in a study of tissue T cells after allogeneic stem cell transplantation. Generated by immunoSEQ multiplex PCR, the TCRdb table keeps only in-frame clones and is missing some. This repertoire shows thousands of clones, approximately 46% found once; its top ten account for around 7%. Time point of the sample: mouse harvest day 7 after allogeneic transplant. Tail vein injection delivered 10^7 T-cell-depleted bone marrow cells and 10^6 splenic CD5+ T cells. Material: gut tissue. The receptors stem from a female BALB/c mouse given C57BL/6 T cells with graft-versus-host disease after an allogeneic hematopoietic cell transplant.

On this clone itself: Gene names are mouse gene names. The DNA ends 1 residue before the CDR3 does, and the rest of the CDR3 is filled in from the germline J gene. V and J are TRBV26 and TRBJ1-1; no clear D. With 4 bases removed from V and 3 bases from J, the gap between germline ends came to 9 bases. The CDR3 contains 13 residues. Looked up from germline, CDR1 is KGHPV and CDR2 is FQNQEV (reference sequence). Incomplete CDR3 DNA: TGTGCCAGCAGTCCCAGGACGGACACAGAAGTCTTC. It codes for CASSPRTDTEVF. The CDR3 in its entirety is CASSPRTDTEVFF.

Turning to this clone: The genes are named according to mouse. The CDR3 end falls 1 residue outside the read, so it is completed with the germline J gene. This chain joins TRBV5 and TRBJ2-5, with TRBD1 matching over 7 bases. The V gene end was trimmed by 3 bases and the J gene end by 0 bases; junction bases not matched to a gene: 3. Germline V gene lookup returns CDR1 LGHNA and CDR2 YNLKQL (reference sequence). The CDR3 runs to 15 residues. CDR3 DNA (partial): TGTGCCAGCAGCCACCTGACAGGGAACCAAGACACCCAGTAC. It yields the protein CASSHLTGNQDTQY. The full CDR3 protein is CASSHLTGNQDTQYF.

Notes on this clone: Mouse gene names and germline throughout. The read halts 1 residue ahead of the CDR3 end, with the missing end drawn from the germline J gene. The V and J genes are TRBV26 and TRBJ1-1; D might be TRBD1 (6 bases). This CDR3 spans 13 amino acids. The V end lost 3 bases, the J end lost 3 bases, and 8 bases lay between the germline ends. The germline V gene encodes CDR1 KGHPV and CDR2 FQNQEV (reference sequence). The covered CDR3 bases are TGTGCCAGCAGTCTTAGGGGGGACACAGAAGTCTTC. Amino acid sequence: CASSLRGDTEVF. The whole CDR3 protein is CASSLRGDTEVFF. Full variable domain (outside the CDR3, taken from reference TRBV26 and TRBJ1-1): NSKVIQTPRYLVKGQGQKAKMRCIPEKGHPVVFWYQQNKNNEFKFLINFQNQEVLQQIDMTEKRFSAECPSNSPCSLEIQSSEAGDSALYLCASSLRGDTEVFFGKGTRLTVV.

On this clone itself: Genes here carry mouse names. The CDR3 goes on 1 residue after the read ends, and that part is filled in from the germline J gene. The J gene is TRBJ2-4, the V gene TRBV26; 7 bases are shared with TRBD2. After removal of 5 bases from V and 2 bases from J, the junction contained 4 bases not matched to a gene. This CDR3 region has 14 residues. Germline V gene sequence: CDR1 KGHPV, CDR2 FQNQEV (reference sequence). The part of the CDR3 DNA that was read is TGTGCCAGCAGTTTGACTGGGTATCAAAACACCTTGTAC. This translates into CASSLTGYQNTLY. The CDR3 reads in full as CASSLTGYQNTLYF.

As concerns this clone: Mouse names are used for the genes. The sequence runs out 1 residue before the end of the CDR3; the remainder is reconstructed from the germline J gene. The V gene is TRBV12-1, the J gene TRBJ1-3, with 10 bases aligning to TRBD1. Trimming removed 2 bases from V and 4 bases from J; junction bases left unmatched: 4. Per germline, CDR1 SGHSN and CDR2 HYEKVE. The CDR3 sequence is 15 residues long. Incomplete CDR3 DNA: TGTGCCAGCTCTCCTGACAGGGGGCGGGGAAATACGCTCTAT. Its translation: CASSPDRGRGNTLY. The whole CDR3 reads CASSPDRGRGNTLYF.

As concerns this clone: Mouse names are used for the genes. The missing CDR3 end, 1 residue past where the read stops, is filled in from the germline J gene. The chain links TRBV26 to TRBJ2-7; 9 bases match TRBD1. In germline, CDR1 is KGHPV, CDR2 FQNQEV (reference sequence). The CDR3 sequence is 14 residues long. Losses at the gene ends were 4 bases for V and 7 bases for J; bases not matched to a gene: 8. CDR3 DNA, as far as it was read: TGTGCCAGCAGTCCCGCGGGACAGGGCGGGGAACAGTAC. Translating it yields CASSPAGQGGEQY. The whole CDR3 protein is CASSPAGQGGEQYF.

The sample holds a few counts of this clone. The listed genes are named as in mouse. The CDR3 reads CASSLGLGGRYAEQFF. The part of the CDR3 DNA that was read is TGTGCCAGCAGCCTTGGACTGGGGGGGCGCTATGCTGAGCAGTTC. The chain recombines TRBV26 with TRBJ2-1, with TRBD2 identical over 13 bases. Read sequence stops 1 residue before the CDR3 end, and the germline J gene provides the missing end. The CDR3 has 16 residues. Germline-derived CDR1 and CDR2 are KGHPV and FQNQEV (reference sequence). V lost 6 bases, J lost 3 bases, and 5 bases stayed unmatched.

In its sample, this clone was seen a few times. Mouse gene names apply. The CDR3 extends 1 residue past the end of the read, so its final part is completed from the germline J gene. This chain joins TRBV5 and TRBJ1-2; 7 nucleotides align to TRBD1. Germline assignment: CDR1 LGHNA and CDR2 YNLKQL (reference sequence). This CDR3 has 14 amino acids. The V segment lost 4 bases and the J segment 4 bases; nucleotides outside the gene matches: 6. The CDR3 spells CASSPGTEFSDYTF. Incomplete CDR3 DNA: TGTGCCAGCAGCCCTGGGACAGAATTCTCCGACTACACC.

On this clone itself: Gene names follow the mouse nomenclature. The read is 1 residue too short to cover the CDR3 end, so that end is filled in from the germline J gene. Distinct nucleotide sequences in the sample also encode this CDR3. J is TRBJ1-3 and V is TRBV26, with D perhaps TRBD1 (5 bases). This CDR3 is built from 14 residues. CDR1 is KGHPV and CDR2 is FQNQEV in the germline V gene (reference sequence). V was shortened by 6 bases and J by 0 bases, with 9 bases between the two germline ends. The CDR3 bases that were read are TGTGCCAGCAGCCCTGACAGTTCTGGAAATACGCTCTAT. It translates to CASSPDSSGNTLY. The complete CDR3 sequence is CASSPDSSGNTLYF.

Only a few counts were recorded for this clone. The germline and genes are mouse ones. The CDR3 is cut off 1 residue early in the read; its end comes from the germline J gene. The chain couples TRBV1 to TRBJ1-4; D is unresolved. The V end lost 3 bases, the J end lost 0 bases, and 11 bases lay between the germline ends. The CDR3 contains 16 residues. CDR1 NSQYPW and CDR2 LRSPGD come from the germline V gene (reference sequence). The sequenced part of the CDR3 DNA is TGCACCTGCAGTGCCATCGGTCCAATTTCCAACGAAAGATTATTT. It specifies CTCSAIGPISNERLF. The whole CDR3 protein is CTCSAIGPISNERLFF. The full variable domain, with the rest looked up from reference TRBV1 and TRBJ1-4, is VTLLEQNPRWRLVPRGQAVNLRCILKNSQYPWMSWYQQDLQKQLQWLFTLRSPGDKEVKSLPGADYLATRVTDTELRLQVANMSQGRTLYCTCSAIGPISNERLFFGHGTKLSVL.

On this clone itself: Genes here carry mouse names. The missing CDR3 end, 1 residue past where the read stops, is filled in from the germline J gene. This chain connects TRBV13-1 to TRBJ1-2; 7 bases map to TRBD1. This CDR3 is 14 amino acids long. Trimming cost V 4 bases and J 1 base; bases outside gene matches: 4. CDR1 is NSHNY and CDR2 is SYGAGN in the germline V gene. CDR3 DNA (partial): TGTGCCAGCAGTCACCGGGACAGAAACTCCGACTACACC. Translated: CASSHRDRNSDYT. The whole CDR3 sequence reads CASSHRDRNSDYTF.

Points on this clone: Gene names and germline refer to mouse. The read comes to an end 1 residue before the CDR3 does, leaving the germline J gene to fill in the end. The chain employs TRBV13-2 and TRBJ1-1; 8 nucleotides agree with TRBD1. The V and J ends lost 0 bases and 0 bases, in that order; junction bases with no gene match: 1. Germline values: CDR1 NNHNN, CDR2 SYGAGS (reference sequence). This CDR3 region has 15 residues. Incomplete CDR3 DNA: TGTGCCAGCGGTGATGGGACAGGGAAGAACACAGAAGTCTTC. As protein: CASGDGTGKNTEVF. The CDR3 reads in full as CASGDGTGKNTEVFF.

About this clone: Gene labels here are mouse ones. Read coverage stops 1 residue before the CDR3 terminus; the germline J gene supplies the remainder. This chain links TRBV15 with TRBJ2-7, with TRBD2 identical over 9 bases. Germline CDR1 is SGHND and CDR2 is FRSKSL. The junction had 4 bases not matched to a gene; V was cut back by 6 bases and J by 4 bases. The CDR3 spans 13 residues. The CDR3 DNA, read in part, is TGTGCCAGCAGAAACGACTGGGGGTATGAACAGTAC. This codes for CASRNDWGYEQY. The whole CDR3 sequence is CASRNDWGYEQYF.

This clone was seen a single time. These gene names are mouse names. The CDR3 end is not reached by the read, which stops 1 residue before it; the germline J gene fills it in. The chain joins TRBV4 to TRBJ2-3; 8 nucleotides align to TRBD1. Germline CDR1 reads LGHDT; CDR2 reads YNNKQL (reference sequence). The CDR3 contains 15 residues. Trimming cost V 4 bases and J 1 base; bases outside gene matches: 4. This chain's CDR3 is CASSSPGQGAETLYF. Partial CDR3 DNA: TGTGCCAGCAGCTCTCCGGGACAGGGTGCAGAAACGCTGTAT.

As concerns this clone: Genes here carry mouse names. Coverage ceases 1 residue before the CDR3 finishes, and the germline J gene fills in the end. The gene calls are TRBV3 and TRBJ2-7; 12 bases agree with TRBD2. This CDR3 comprises 14 residues. V lost 5 bases, J lost 4 bases, and 3 bases stayed unmatched. Looked up from germline, CDR1 is SNHLY and CDR2 is FYNGKV (reference sequence). The DNA read from the CDR3 is TGTGCCAGCAGCACGACTGGGGGGGCTTATGAACAGTAC. Translating gives CASSTTGGAYEQY. The whole CDR3 region reads CASSTTGGAYEQYF.

Notes on this clone: These gene names are mouse names. The observed sequence ends 1 residue before the CDR3 terminus, with the missing tail filled in from the germline J gene. The J gene is TRBJ1-4, the V gene TRBV12-2, with 7 nucleotides matching TRBD1. V lost 0 bases and J lost 5; bases outside the gene matches: 5. CDR1 SGHLS and CDR2 HYDKME come from the germline V gene. The CDR3 sequence is 15 residues long. The part of the CDR3 DNA that was read is TGTGCCAGCTCTCTCGGAGACAGGGTAAACGAAAGATTATTT. Residues: CASSLGDRVNERLF. The full CDR3 protein reads CASSLGDRVNERLFF.

The sample holds a few counts of this clone. Germline and genes here are mouse. The DNA ends 1 residue before the CDR3 does, and the rest of the CDR3 is filled in from the germline J gene. The chain combines TRBV5 with TRBJ2-5; 9 bases line up with TRBD2. CDR3 size: 14 residues. CDR1 is LGHNA, CDR2 YNLKQL, per germline (reference sequence). J gave up 4 bases and V 4 bases, and 3 bases lay outside the gene matches. The CDR3 here is CASSLDWGKDTQYF. CDR3 bases read: TGTGCCAGCAGCCTCGACTGGGGGAAAGACACCCAGTAC.

Concerning this clone: Germline and genes: mouse. The read ends 1 residue before the CDR3 terminus; that terminus is restored from the germline J gene. The chain joins TRBV12-2 to TRBJ2-4; D assignment may be TRBD1 or TRBD2 (5 bases each). V shed 2 bases and J shed 3 bases, with 11 bases lying between them. This CDR3 has 14 residues. CDR1 SGHLS and CDR2 HYDKME come from the germline V gene. The sequenced CDR3 bases are TGTGCCAGCTCTCCCGGGGACCGGCAAAACACCTTGTAC. This translates into CASSPGDRQNTLY. From start to end, the CDR3 is CASSPGDRQNTLYF.

By share of the sample, this clone is medium-sized. Gene names denote mouse genes. The read ends 1 residue before the CDR3 terminus; that terminus is restored from the germline J gene. The rearrangement joins TRBV5 to TRBJ2-3, with 12 nucleotides matching TRBD2. V lost 1 base and J lost 1; bases outside the gene matches: 0. CDR1 and CDR2 (germline): LGHNA, YNLKQL (reference sequence). This CDR3 is 16 amino acids long. The CDR3 loop reads CASSQGDWGGAETLYF. Partial CDR3 DNA: TGTGCCAGCAGCCAAGGGGACTGGGGGGGTGCAGAAACGCTGTAT.

In this sample, this clone is medium-sized. Germline and genes here are mouse. The read is 1 residue too short to cover the CDR3 end, so that end is filled in from the germline J gene. The V and J genes are TRBV3 and TRBJ1-2; TRBD1 might be the D (5 bases). The CDR3 length is 14 residues. CDR1 is SNHLY, CDR2 FYNGKV, per germline (reference sequence). Trimming left V 4 bases short and J 0 bases short, with 9 bases between. The CDR3 DNA, read in part, is TGTGCCAGCAGCTCCCAGGGAGCAAACTCCGACTACACC. It encodes CASSSQGANSDYT. The CDR3, in full, reads CASSSQGANSDYTF.

Comment on this clone: The gene names here belong to mouse. The read falls 1 residue short of the CDR3 end, and the missing part is taken from the germline J gene. The chain joins TRBV14 to TRBJ2-2; 9 bases match TRBD1. The CDR3 extends over 16 amino acids. Germline V gene sequence: CDR1 SGHDT, CDR2 FRDEAV. V lost 5 bases, J lost 0 bases, and 5 bases stayed unmatched. The CDR3 sequence is CASRPQGAPNTGQLYF. The CDR3 DNA, read in part, is TGTGCCAGCAGGCCACAGGGGGCGCCAAACACCGGGCAGCTCTAC.

Regarding this clone: Each gene name is a mouse one. Read sequence stops 1 residue before the CDR3 end, and the germline J gene provides the missing end. This sequence joins TRBV13-1 and TRBJ2-7; TRBD2 agrees at 8 bases. This CDR3 contains 15 residues. The V and J ends lost 2 bases and 0 bases, in that order; junction bases with no gene match: 4. CDR1 and CDR2 from the germline V gene are NSHNY and SYGAGN. The CDR3: CASSEGWGVSYEQYF. CDR3 DNA, as far as it was read: TGTGCCAGCAGTGAAGGCTGGGGGGTCTCCTATGAACAGTAC.

This clone has just a few counts. Any gene name here is a mouse gene name. The read terminates 1 residue ahead of where the CDR3 ends, so the germline J gene completes it. The chain is built from TRBV13-2 and TRBJ2-3, with TRBD1 as a possible D gene (6 bases). In germline, CDR1 is NNHNN, CDR2 SYGAGS (reference sequence). The CDR3 extends over 15 amino acids. V was cut by 3 bases and J by 0 bases, with 11 bases left in between. The CDR3 reads CASGAGTPSAETLYF. Partial CDR3 DNA: TGTGCCAGCGGTGCCGGGACACCTAGTGCAGAAACGCTGTAT.

About this clone: These gene names are mouse names. With the read ending 1 residue before the CDR3 end, the germline J gene is used to fill in that end. The chain recombines TRBV15 with TRBJ2-4; TRBD1 aligns across 8 bases. The CDR3 contains 13 residues. Trimming at V came to 4 bases and at J to 5 bases, leaving 2 bases not matched to a gene. Germline V gene data show CDR1 as SGHND and CDR2 as FRSKSL. Partial CDR3 DNA: TGTGCCAGCAGTTCAGGGGGCCTAAACACCTTGTAC. This encodes CASSSGGLNTLY. The complete CDR3 protein is CASSSGGLNTLYF. Drawing the rest from reference TRBV15 and TRBJ2-4, the complete variable domain is DAGVTQTPRHEVAEKGQTIILKCEPVSGHNDLFWYRQTKIQGLELLSYFRSKSLMEDGGAFKDRFKAEMLNSSFSTLKIQPTEPKDSAVYLCASSSGGLNTLYFGAGTRLSVL.

Comments on this clone: Gene labels here are mouse ones. The CDR3 end is not reached by the read, which stops 1 residue before it; the germline J gene fills it in. The chain is built from TRBV26 and TRBJ1-6; tentatively, D is TRBD1 (6 bases). TRBJ1-6 is an ORF; its function is uncertain. The V and J ends lost 2 bases and 6 bases respectively, with 8 bases between them. CDR3 size: 14 residues. Germline values: CDR1 KGHPV, CDR2 FQNQEV (reference sequence). The CDR3 DNA, read in part, is TGTGCCAGCAGTCTGACAGGGCGTAATTCGCCCCTCTAC. Amino acids: CASSLTGRNSPLY. The whole CDR3 reads CASSLTGRNSPLYF.

This clone was observed a few times. Germline and genes: mouse. The read ends 1 residue before the CDR3 terminus; that terminus is restored from the germline J gene. The chain employs TRBV15 and TRBJ2-1; no firm D call. The CDR3 spans 14 residues. Looked up from germline, CDR1 is SGHND and CDR2 is FRSKSL. V lost 5 bases, J lost 1 base, and 9 bases lay in between. CDR3 amino acids: CASSQTKNYAEQFF. CDR3 DNA, as far as it was read: TGTGCCAGCAGTCAGACAAAGAACTATGCTGAGCAGTTC. Supplemented by reference TRBV15 and TRBJ2-1, the full variable domain reads DAGVTQTPRHEVAEKGQTIILKCEPVSGHNDLFWYRQTKIQGLELLSYFRSKSLMEDGGAFKDRFKAEMLNSSFSTLKIQPTEPKDSAVYLCASSQTKNYAEQFFGPGTRLTVL.

A note on this clone: Germline and genes here are mouse. The CDR3 region is CASSPQGSQDTQYF. The CDR3 DNA, read in part, is TGTGCCAGCTCTCCACAGGGGTCCCAAGACACCCAGTAC. This sequence joins TRBV12-2 and TRBJ2-5, with 7 nucleotides matching TRBD1. With the read ending 1 residue before the CDR3 end, the germline J gene is used to fill in that end. CDR3 length: 14 amino acids. V trimming: 2 bases; J trimming: 2 bases; junction bases outside the gene matches: 3. CDR1 and CDR2 from the germline V gene are SGHLS and HYDKME. The full variable domain, its missing parts supplied by reference TRBV12-2 and TRBJ2-5, is NSGVVQSPRYIIKGKGERSILKCIPISGHLSVAWYQQTQGQELKFFIQHYDKMERDKGNLPSRFSVQQFDDYHSEMNMSALELEDSAVYFCASSPQGSQDTQYFGPGTRLLVL.

Note on this clone: Any gene name here is a mouse gene name. The read ends 1 residue before the CDR3 terminus; that terminus is restored from the germline J gene. The rearrangement links TRBV12-1 to TRBJ2-7, with D possibly being TRBD2 (6 bases). Per the germline V gene, CDR1 is SGHSN and CDR2 is HYEKVE. Trimming took off 0 bases at V and 3 bases at J, with 11 bases between the two ends. There are 14 residues in the CDR3. CDR3 sequence: CASSLGWGNYEQYF. The CDR3 bases that were read are TGTGCCAGCTCTCTCGGTTGGGGGAACTATGAACAGTAC. The full variable domain, rest sourced from reference TRBV12-1 and TRBJ2-7, is DSGVVQSPRHIIKEKGGRSVLTCIPISGHSNVVWYQQTLGKELKFLIQHYEKVERDKGFLPSRFSVQQFDDYHSEMNMSALELEDSAMYFCASSLGWGNYEQYFGPGTRLTVL.

Details on this clone: Gene names and germline match the mouse. The CDR3 goes on 1 residue after the read ends, and that part is filled in from the germline J gene. The V gene is TRBV26, the J gene TRBJ1-1; D is ambiguous. The germline V gene has CDR1 KGHPV and CDR2 FQNQEV (reference sequence). The CDR3 covers 11 residues. V was trimmed by 2 bases and J by 5 bases, leaving 3 bases between them. CDR3 bases read: TGTGCCAGCAGTCTGAGGACAGAAGTCTTC. Translation gives CASSLRTEVF. The full CDR3 sequence reads CASSLRTEVFF.

Of note for this clone: The genes are named according to mouse. The read is 1 residue too short to cover the CDR3 end, so that end is filled in from the germline J gene. The chain carries TRBV26 and TRBJ2-4; 9 bases align to TRBD2. Germline V gene sequence: CDR1 KGHPV, CDR2 FQNQEV (reference sequence). V lost 2 bases to trimming and J lost 0 bases; unmatched junction nucleotides: 3. The CDR3 has 16 residues. The CDR3 loop is CASSLGTGSSQNTLYF. The DNA read from the CDR3 is TGTGCCAGCAGTCTGGGGACTGGGTCTAGTCAAAACACCTTGTAC.

The sample holds a few counts of this clone. The gene names given are mouse names. The DNA read from the CDR3 is TGTGCCAGCAGTTTACGGGGGAGCTCCTATGAACAGTAC. Translation: CASSLRGSSYEQY. The whole CDR3 sequence reads CASSLRGSSYEQYF. J is TRBJ2-7 and V is TRBV15; D possibly uses TRBD1 or TRBD2 (5 bases each). The observed sequence ends 1 residue before the CDR3 terminus, with the missing tail filled in from the germline J gene. The CDR3 spans 14 residues. The germline V and J ends were trimmed by 2 bases and 0 bases, with 8 bases remaining between them. Germline lookup yields CDR1 SGHND and CDR2 FRSKSL.